What follows describes a single T cell receptor beta chain. This record comes from a study of blood T cell repertoires in COVID-19. Study details: Italy, Spain and the United States were the sources of the convalescent and acute COVID-19 samples.

Clones were read by immunoSEQ multiplex PCR, and TCRdb kept only the in-frame ones, dropping some. The sample has 25,000 to 30,000 clones, 82% seen once. The TCR sequence derives from a man older than 75 with active or convalescent COVID-19. Sequenced input: peripheral blood.

The CDR3 sequence is CASSLREDNEQFF. The CDR3 DNA is TGTGCCAGCAGCTTGAGAGAGGACAATGAGCAGTTCTTC. The rearrangement links TRBV7-2 to TRBJ2-1, with D unresolved. The CDR3 contains 13 residues. Germline assignment: CDR1 SGHTA and CDR2 FQGNSA. V was pared by 3 bases and J by 5 bases, with 8 bases between.